The sample holds one count of the clone carrying this T cell receptor beta chain. Its antigen is not known. This record belongs to a study of OX40 agonist ivuxolimab in advanced cancers. About the study: Those enrolled were 70% to 85% male, with a mean age of around 60 years and ages from 23 to 79. Three dose-escalation patients had partial responses: one with hepatocellular carcinoma and two with cutaneous melanoma. Notes on the study in general: More expanded clones were found, on average, in CD8+ than in CD4+ T cells. Antigens targeted by the expanded peripheral T cells were not determined.

Clones were sequenced by immunoSEQ multiplex PCR, and TCRdb holds only the in-frame ones, with some missing. Among about 91,000 clones listed, more than 70% were seen once. Per the germline V gene, CDR1 is SGHNT and CDR2 is YYREEE (reference sequence). This CDR3 has 12 residues. The ends lost 4 bases at V and 4 bases at J; junction bases unmatched: 1. The material was CD4+ or CD8+ T cells sorted from blood, obtained in a trial of the OX40 agonist ivuxolimab. The sequence was obtained from an adult with an advanced solid tumor such as melanoma, head and neck, liver or kidney cancer. The genes are TRBV5-4 and TRBJ2-7, with TRBD1 matching 8 bases. In DNA form, the CDR3 reads TGTGCCAGCAGCGACAGGGGATACGAGCAGTACGTC. Translating it yields CASSDRGYEQYV.